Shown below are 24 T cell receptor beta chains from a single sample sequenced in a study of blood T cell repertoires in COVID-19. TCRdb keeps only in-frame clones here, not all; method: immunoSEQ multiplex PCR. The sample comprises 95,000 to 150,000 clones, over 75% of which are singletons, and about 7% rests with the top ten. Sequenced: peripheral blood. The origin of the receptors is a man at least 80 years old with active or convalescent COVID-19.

In DNA form, the CDR3 reads TGTGCCAGTAGTTACGGGATGGAGACCCAGTACTTC. Protein: CASSYGMETQYF. The V and J genes are TRBV19 and TRBJ2-5; TRBD2 is a possible D gene (5 bases). CDR1 and CDR2 from the germline V gene are LNHDA and SQIVND (reference sequence). The CDR3 extends over 12 amino acids. V was clipped by 5 bases and J by 5 bases, with 9 bases between them.

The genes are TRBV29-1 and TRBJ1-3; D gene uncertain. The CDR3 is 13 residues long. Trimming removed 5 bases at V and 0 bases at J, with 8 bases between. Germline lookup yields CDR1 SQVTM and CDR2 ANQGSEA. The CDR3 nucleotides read TGCAGCGTTACGGTAACCTCTGGAAACACCATATATTTT. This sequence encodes CSVTVTSGNTIYF.

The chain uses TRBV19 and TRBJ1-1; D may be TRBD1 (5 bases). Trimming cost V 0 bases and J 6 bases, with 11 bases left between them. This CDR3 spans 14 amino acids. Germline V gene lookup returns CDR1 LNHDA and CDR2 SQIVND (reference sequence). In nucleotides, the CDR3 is TGTGCCAGTAGTATAGACAAGGGGCGATCTGAAGCTTTCTTT. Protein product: CASSIDKGRSEAFF.

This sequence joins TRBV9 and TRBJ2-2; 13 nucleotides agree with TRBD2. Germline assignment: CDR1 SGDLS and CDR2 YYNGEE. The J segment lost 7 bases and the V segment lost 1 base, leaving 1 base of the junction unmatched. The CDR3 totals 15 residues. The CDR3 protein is CASSVTSGRGGELFF. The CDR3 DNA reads TGTGCCAGCAGCGTAACTAGCGGGAGGGGCGGGGAGCTGTTTTTT.

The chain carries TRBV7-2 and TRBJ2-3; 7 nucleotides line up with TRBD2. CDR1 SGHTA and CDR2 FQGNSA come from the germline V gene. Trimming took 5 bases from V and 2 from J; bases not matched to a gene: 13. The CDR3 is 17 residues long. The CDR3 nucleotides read TGTGCCAGCAGCGCACCGTTCGGGCGGGAGTCCACAGATACGCAGTATTTT. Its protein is CASSAPFGRESTDTQYF.

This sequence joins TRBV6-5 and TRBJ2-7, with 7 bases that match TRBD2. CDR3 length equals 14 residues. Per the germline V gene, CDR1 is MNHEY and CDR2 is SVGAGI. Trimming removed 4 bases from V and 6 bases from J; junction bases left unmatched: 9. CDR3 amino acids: CASSSGTTLFEQYF. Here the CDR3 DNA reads TGTGCCAGCAGTTCCGGGACTACCCTGTTCGAGCAGTACTTC.

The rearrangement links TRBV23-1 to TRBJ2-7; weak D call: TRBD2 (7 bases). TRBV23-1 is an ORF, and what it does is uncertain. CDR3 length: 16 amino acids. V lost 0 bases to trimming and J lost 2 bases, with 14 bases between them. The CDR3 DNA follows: TGCGCCAGCAGTCAATCGTGGCGGGGGCTCCCCTACGAGCAGTACTTC. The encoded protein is CASSQSWRGLPYEQYF.

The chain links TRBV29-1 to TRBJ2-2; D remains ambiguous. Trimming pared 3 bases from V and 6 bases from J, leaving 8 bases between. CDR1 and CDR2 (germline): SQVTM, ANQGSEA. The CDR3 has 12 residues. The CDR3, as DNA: TGCAGCGTTGATTTTCGTTCCGGGGAGCTGTTTTTT. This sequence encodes CSVDFRSGELFF.

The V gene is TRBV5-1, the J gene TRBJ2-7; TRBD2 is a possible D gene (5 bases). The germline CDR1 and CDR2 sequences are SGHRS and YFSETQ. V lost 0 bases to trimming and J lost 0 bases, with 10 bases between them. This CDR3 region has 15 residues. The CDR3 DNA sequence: TGCGCCAGCAGCTTGGGAGGCGGGTCCTCCTACGAGCAGTACTTC. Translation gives CASSLGGGSSYEQYF.

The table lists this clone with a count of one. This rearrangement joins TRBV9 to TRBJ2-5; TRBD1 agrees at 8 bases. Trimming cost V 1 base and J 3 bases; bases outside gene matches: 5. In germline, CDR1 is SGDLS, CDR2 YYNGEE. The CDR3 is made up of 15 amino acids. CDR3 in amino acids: CASSVTTGGKETQYF. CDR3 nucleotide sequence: TGTGCCAGCAGCGTAACTACAGGGGGTAAAGAGACCCAGTACTTC.

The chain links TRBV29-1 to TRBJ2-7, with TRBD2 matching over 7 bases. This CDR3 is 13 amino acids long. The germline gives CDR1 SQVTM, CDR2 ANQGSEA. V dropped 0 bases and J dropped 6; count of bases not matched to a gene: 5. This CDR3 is CSVEDGRGSEQYF. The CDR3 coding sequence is TGCAGCGTTGAAGATGGGAGGGGAAGCGAGCAGTACTTC.

The CDR3: CASSLALSVTEAFF. CDR3 bases: TGTGCCAGCAGCTTGGCCTTGTCAGTCACTGAAGCTTTCTTT. This chain links TRBV5-4 with TRBJ1-1; D is undetermined. The CDR3 is made up of 14 amino acids. Germline V gene sequence: CDR1 SGHNT, CDR2 YYREEE (reference sequence). V was shortened by 0 bases and J by 4 bases, with 10 bases between the two germline ends.

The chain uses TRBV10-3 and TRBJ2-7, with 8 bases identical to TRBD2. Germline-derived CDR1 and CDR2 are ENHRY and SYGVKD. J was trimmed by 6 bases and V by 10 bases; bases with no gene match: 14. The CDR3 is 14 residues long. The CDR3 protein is CASGPGTREGEQYF. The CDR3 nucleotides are TGTGCCAGTGGTCCCGGGACTAGAGAGGGCGAGCAGTACTTC.

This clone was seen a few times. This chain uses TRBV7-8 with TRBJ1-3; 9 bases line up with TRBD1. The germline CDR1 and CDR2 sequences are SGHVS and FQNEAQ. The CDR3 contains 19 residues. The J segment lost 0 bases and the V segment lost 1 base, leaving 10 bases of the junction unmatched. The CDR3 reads CASSLVGQGTPDSGNTIYF. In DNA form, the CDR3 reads TGTGCCAGCAGCTTAGTAGGACAGGGGACTCCTGACTCTGGAAACACCATATATTTT.

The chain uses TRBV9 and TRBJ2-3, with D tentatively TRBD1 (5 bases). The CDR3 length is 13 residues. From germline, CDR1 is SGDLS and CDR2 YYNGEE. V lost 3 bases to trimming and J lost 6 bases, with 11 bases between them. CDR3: CASSAAGSDTQYF. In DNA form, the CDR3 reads TGTGCCAGCAGCGCCGCAGGGTCCGATACGCAGTATTTT.

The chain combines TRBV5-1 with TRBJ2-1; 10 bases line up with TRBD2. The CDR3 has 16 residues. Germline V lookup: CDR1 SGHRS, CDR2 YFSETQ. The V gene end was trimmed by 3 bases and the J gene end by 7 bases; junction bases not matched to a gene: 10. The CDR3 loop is CASSSLRSGGGNEQFF. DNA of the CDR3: TGCGCCAGCAGCTCCCTTCGGAGCGGGGGGGGTAATGAGCAGTTCTTC. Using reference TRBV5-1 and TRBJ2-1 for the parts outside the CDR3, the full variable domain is KAGVTQTPRYLIKTRGQQVTLSCSPISGHRSVSWYQQTPGQGLQFLFEYFSETQRNKGNFPGRFSGRQFSNSRSEMNVSTLELGDSALYLCASSSLRSGGGNEQFFGPGTRLTVL.

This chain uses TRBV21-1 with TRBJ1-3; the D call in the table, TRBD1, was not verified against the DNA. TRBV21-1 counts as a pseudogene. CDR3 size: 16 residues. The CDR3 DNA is TGTGCCAGCAGCAAAGGAAGACAACTTGGTGGAAACACCATATATTTT. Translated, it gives CASSKGRQLGGNTIYF.

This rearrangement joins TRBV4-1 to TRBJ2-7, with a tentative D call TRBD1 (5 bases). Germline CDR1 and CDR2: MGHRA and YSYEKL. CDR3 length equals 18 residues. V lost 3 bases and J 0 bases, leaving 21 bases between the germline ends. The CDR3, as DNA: TGCGCCAGCAGCCACATTGGGCTTACAGGACGGAACTCCTACGAGCAGTACTTC. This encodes CASSHIGLTGRNSYEQYF.

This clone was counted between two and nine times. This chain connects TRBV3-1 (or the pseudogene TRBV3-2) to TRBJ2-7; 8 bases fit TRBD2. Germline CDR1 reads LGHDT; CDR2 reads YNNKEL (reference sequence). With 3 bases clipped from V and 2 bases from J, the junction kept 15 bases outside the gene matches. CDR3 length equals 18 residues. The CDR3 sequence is CASSHTSWFGSGAYEQYF. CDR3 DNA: TGTGCCAGCAGCCACACTAGTTGGTTTGGTAGCGGGGCCTACGAGCAGTACTTC.

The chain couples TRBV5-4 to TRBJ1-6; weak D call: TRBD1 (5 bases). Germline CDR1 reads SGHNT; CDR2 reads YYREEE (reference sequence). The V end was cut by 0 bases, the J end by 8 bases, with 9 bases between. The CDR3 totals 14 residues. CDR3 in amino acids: CASSLGGTYSPLHF. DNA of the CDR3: TGTGCCAGCAGCTTGGGCGGGACCTATTCACCCCTCCACTTT.

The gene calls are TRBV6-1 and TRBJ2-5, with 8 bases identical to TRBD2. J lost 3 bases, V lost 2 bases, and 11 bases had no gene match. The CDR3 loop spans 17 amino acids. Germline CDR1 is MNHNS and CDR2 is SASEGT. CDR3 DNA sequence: TGTGCCAGCAGTGAACAGGTAGCGGGATCACAAGAAGAGACCCAGTACTTC. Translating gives CASSEQVAGSQEETQYF.

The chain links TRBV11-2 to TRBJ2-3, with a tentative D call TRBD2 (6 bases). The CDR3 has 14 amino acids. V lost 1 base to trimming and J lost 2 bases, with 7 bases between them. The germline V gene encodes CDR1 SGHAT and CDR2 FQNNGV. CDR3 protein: CASSLAGLTDTQYF. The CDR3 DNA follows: TGTGCCAGCAGCTTAGCGGGACTCACAGATACGCAGTATTTT.

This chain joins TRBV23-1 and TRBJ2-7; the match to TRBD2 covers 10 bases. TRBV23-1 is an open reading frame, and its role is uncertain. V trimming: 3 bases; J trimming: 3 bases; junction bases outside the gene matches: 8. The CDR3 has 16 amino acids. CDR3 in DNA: TGCGCCAGCAGTCAGGGGGGACTAGCGATTTTCTACGAGCAGTACTTC. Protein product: CASSQGGLAIFYEQYF.

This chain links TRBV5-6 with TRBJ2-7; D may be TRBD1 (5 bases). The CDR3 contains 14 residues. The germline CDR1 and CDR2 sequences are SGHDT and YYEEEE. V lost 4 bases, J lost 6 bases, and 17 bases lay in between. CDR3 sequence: CASSPDSEASEQYF. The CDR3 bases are TGTGCCAGCAGCCCTGACAGTGAGGCCTCCGAGCAGTACTTC.